Presented here are 4 T cell receptor beta chains from one specimen sequenced in a study of control samples from healthy donors and cancer patients. The method was immunoSEQ multiplex PCR; TCRdb's version includes in-frame clones alone and lacks a portion of them. The data hold fewer than 200,000 clones, with 90% to 95% observed a single time. The sample taken for sequencing was blood. The receptor set was obtained from a woman aged 60-75 years in good health.

The chain uses TRBV19 and TRBJ1-1, with D tentatively TRBD1 (5 bases). From germline, CDR1 is LNHDA and CDR2 SQIVND (reference sequence). V lost 3 bases and J 0 bases, leaving 8 bases between the germline ends. The CDR3 sequence is 14 residues long. DNA for the CDR3: TGTGCCAGTAGTATCAGGGATTTGAACACTGAAGCTTTCTTT. Protein: CASSIRDLNTEAFF.

This clone was seen only once. This chain joins TRBV6-5 and TRBJ1-6; D is possibly TRBD1 (5 bases). CDR1 and CDR2 (germline): MNHEY, SVGAGI. The CDR3 runs to 16 residues. The germline V and J ends were trimmed by 0 bases and 5 bases, with 11 bases remaining between them. CDR3: CASSYSGASNNSPLHF. CDR3 sequence (DNA): TGTGCCAGCAGTTACTCTGGGGCAAGTAATAATTCACCCCTCCACTTT.

The chain recombines TRBV30 with TRBJ1-2; D ambiguous. Germline values: CDR1 GTSNPN, CDR2 SVGIG (reference sequence). Trimming removed 1 base from V and 5 bases from J, with 17 bases in between. The CDR3 extends over 15 amino acids. The CDR3 nucleotides read TGTGCCTGGAGTGAAGTGTGGGCTTTTCGTTATGGCTACACCTTC. The encoded protein is CAWSEVWAFRYGYTF.

V is TRBV15 and J is TRBJ1-2; 8 positions match TRBD1. Unmatched junction bases numbered 8, after V lost 0 bases and J lost 8 bases. This CDR3 comprises 15 residues. The V gene's germline CDR1 is LNHNV and CDR2 YYDKDF (reference sequence). The CDR3 protein is CATSRDVGRGLGYTF. The CDR3 DNA follows: TGTGCCACCAGCAGAGATGTGGGCAGGGGGCTAGGCTACACCTTC.